These 2 T cell receptor beta chains came from one sample sequenced in a study of blood T cell repertoires in COVID-19. Only in-frame clones appear in the TCRdb table, and some are missing; sequencing was by immunoSEQ multiplex PCR. Altogether 50,000 to 60,000 clones are present, roughly 87% being singletons, with the ten largest covering more than 3%. Material for sequencing was peripheral blood. The receptors come from a man aged 35-49 years with COVID-19, enrolled during active disease.

CDR3 loop: CASSQTAGSTEAFF. Here the CDR3 DNA reads TGTGCCAGCAGCCAAACGGCAGGATCCACTGAAGCTTTCTTT. V is TRBV11-3 and J is TRBJ1-1, with D unresolved. The V and J ends lost 5 bases and 4 bases respectively, with 14 bases between them. The germline gives CDR1 SGHNT, CDR2 YENEEA. The CDR3 runs to 14 residues.

V and J are TRBV4-2 and TRBJ2-1; D is ambiguous. Germline V gives CDR1 LGHNA, CDR2 YNFKEQ. The CDR3 runs 14 residues. Trimming cost V 2 bases and J 11 bases, with 16 bases left between them. The CDR3 is CASSQQWAPDQQFF. CDR3 nucleotides: TGTGCCAGCAGCCAACAATGGGCACCGGATCAGCAGTTCTTC.